This T cell receptor (beta chain) was retrieved from a study of blood T cell repertoires in COVID-19. Original analysis: Amplification of reference gene primers provided the estimated nucleated cell counts. Clones were sequenced by immunoSEQ multiplex PCR, and TCRdb holds only the in-frame ones, with some missing. V and J calls and clone size are as listed in that table; D and trimming were resolved from the DNA. Among about 300,000 clones listed, around four fifths were seen once. This CDR3 comprises 15 residues. The germline CDR1 and CDR2 sequences are LNHNV and YYDKDF (reference sequence). V lost 0 bases and J lost 7, with 13 bases in between.

The chain has TRBV15 and TRBJ1-5; D call uncertain. The source material was peripheral blood. The sequence was collected from a woman aged 45-65 years with acute or convalescent COVID-19. CDR3 residues: CATSRDLGGMQPQHF. DNA for the CDR3: TGTGCCACCAGCAGAGATTTGGGAGGGATGCAGCCCCAGCATTTT. The variable domain in full, with the rest retrieved from reference TRBV15 and TRBJ1-5, is DAMVIQNPRYQVTQFGKPVTLSCSQTLNHNVMYWYQQKSSQAPKLLFHYYDKDFNNEADTPDNFQSRRPNTSFCFLDIRSPGLGDTAMYLCATSRDLGGMQPQHFGDGTRLSIL.